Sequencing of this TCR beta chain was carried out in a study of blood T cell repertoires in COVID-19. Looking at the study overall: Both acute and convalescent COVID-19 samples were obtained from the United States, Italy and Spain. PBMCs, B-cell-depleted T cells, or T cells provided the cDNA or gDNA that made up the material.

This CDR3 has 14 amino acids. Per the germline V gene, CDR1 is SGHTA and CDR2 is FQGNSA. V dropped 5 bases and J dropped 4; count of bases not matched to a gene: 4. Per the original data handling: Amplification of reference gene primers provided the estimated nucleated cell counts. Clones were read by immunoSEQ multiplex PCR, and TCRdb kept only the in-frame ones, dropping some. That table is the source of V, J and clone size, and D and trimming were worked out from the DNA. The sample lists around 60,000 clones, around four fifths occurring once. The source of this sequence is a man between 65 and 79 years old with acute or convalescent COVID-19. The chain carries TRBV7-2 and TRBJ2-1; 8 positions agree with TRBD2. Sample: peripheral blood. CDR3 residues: CASSLSGEYNEQFF. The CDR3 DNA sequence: TGTGCCAGCAGCCTTAGCGGGGAGTACAATGAGCAGTTCTTC.